This T cell receptor beta chain was retrieved from a study of T cell responses to AZD1222 COVID-19 vaccine. Study-level findings and limits: Vaccination with two AZD1222 doses was followed by a rise in Spike-specific TCR breadth and depth.

Using immunoSEQ multiplex PCR, the repertoire was profiled, and TCRdb retains in-frame clones only, with some absent. Among around 220,000 clones listed, approximately 94% were seen once. The CDR3 length is 14 residues. The V gene's germline CDR1 is MDHEN and CDR2 SYDVKM. Trimming cost V 7 bases and J 7 bases, with 19 bases left between them. Remarks on this clone: The antigen remains unidentified.

The chain is built from TRBV28 and TRBJ1-1; D possibly corresponds to TRBD1 (5 bases). This TCR was recovered from an adult who received the MenACWY meningococcal vaccine as a control. The material was peripheral blood, obtained 28 days after the second dose of the MenACWY control vaccine. CDR3 coding DNA: TGTGCCAGCATCCCACGGGGCAGGATCTATGAAGCTTTCTTT. This sequence encodes CASIPRGRIYEAFF.